These 15 T cell receptor beta chains were all obtained from the same sample, sequenced in a study of blood T cells in healthy people across ages. Through a sample-barcoded 5' primer and a J-beta primer mix, a second PCR was run for roughly 6 to 12 cycles. TCRdb reanalysed the 5' RACE reads using MiXCR and keeps one entry per CDR3 protein. The sample lists hundreds of thousands of distinct CDR3 sequences, 40% to 50% occurring once. Sequenced input: blood. Source of these receptors: a man in his sixties in good health.

The chain carries TRBV20-1 and TRBJ2-2; D ambiguous. Trimming took off 0 bases at V and 2 bases at J, with 7 bases between the two ends. This CDR3 spans 14 amino acids. Germline values: CDR1 DFQATT, CDR2 SNEGSKA (reference sequence). CDR3 amino acids: CSARESFNTGELFF. For the CDR3, the DNA is TGCAGTGCTAGAGAAAGCTTCAACACCGGGGAGCTGTTTTTT.

This clonotype was seen only once. CDR3 in amino acids: CSARDWKGMNTEAFF. The DNA for the CDR3 is TGCAGTGCTAGAGATTGGAAGGGGATGAACACTGAAGCTTTCTTT. The rearrangement links TRBV20-1 to TRBJ1-1, with D maybe TRBD1 (5 bases). The CDR3 totals 15 residues. CDR1 is DFQATT and CDR2 is SNEGSKA in the germline V gene (reference sequence). With 0 bases removed from V and 0 bases from J, the gap between germline ends came to 11 bases.

CDR3 in amino acids: CASSHSPLRTVGRNQPQHF. The CDR3 nucleotides are TGCGCCAGCAGCCATTCCCCATTAAGGACGGTCGGTCGGAATCAGCCCCAGCATTTT. The chain couples TRBV4-1 to TRBJ1-5, with D unclear. V dropped 3 bases and J dropped 4 bases, with 25 bases sitting between them. Germline CDR1 MGHRA, CDR2 YSYEKL. This CDR3 comprises 19 residues.

This clonotype was counted between two and nine times. V gene TRBV6-1 combines with J gene TRBJ1-1; D gene ambiguous. Germline CDR1 reads MNHNS; CDR2 reads SASEGT. This CDR3 is built from 12 residues. Deletions cut 6 bases from V and 8 bases from J, with 13 bases between. The CDR3 protein is CASRSPGGEAFF. The CDR3 DNA reads TGTGCCAGCAGGAGCCCGGGAGGAGAAGCTTTCTTT.

For this clonotype: One end of the junction fails to match germline, which may point to a read error. The CDR3 nucleotides read TGTGCTAGCAGTACCAGGGGAGTGGGCTATGGCTACACCTTC. It is translated as CASSTRGVGYGYTF. The chain recombines TRBV2 with TRBJ1-2; D perhaps matches TRBD1 (6 bases). The CDR3 is made up of 14 amino acids. Germline lookup yields CDR1 SNHLY and CDR2 FYNNEI.

In regard to this clonotype: At one of its ends the junction is not consistent with the germline gene, which may arise from a read error. This chain links TRBV29-1 with TRBJ1-2; no clear D gene. The CDR3 spans 14 residues. Germline V CDR1 and CDR2: SQVTM, ANQGSEA. The CDR3 DNA reads TGCAGCGTCGAAGTACCGGGATTCGGCAATGGCTACACCTTC. Encoded protein: CSVEVPGFGNGYTF.

The genes are TRBV4-1 and TRBJ1-1; TRBD1 might be the D (6 bases). CDR1 and CDR2 (germline): MGHRA, YSYEKL. V was clipped by 2 bases and J by 1 base, with 11 bases between them. The CDR3 contains 15 residues. CDR3 sequence (DNA): TGCGCCAGCAGCCAACTGGCACAGGGGAACACTGAAGCTTTCTTT. Its translation: CASSQLAQGNTEAFF.

This clonotype was seen only a few times. This chain connects TRBV18 to TRBJ2-6; no definite D call. The CDR3 has 14 residues. The V gene lost 0 bases and the J gene lost 4 bases, with 4 bases spanning the gap. The V gene's germline CDR1 is KGHSH and CDR2 LQKENI. CDR3 region: CASSPPGGANVLTF. For the CDR3, the DNA is TGTGCCAGCTCACCACCGGGAGGGGCCAACGTCCTGACTTTC. Using reference TRBV18 and TRBJ2-6 for the parts outside the CDR3, the full variable domain is NAGVMQNPRHLVRRRGQEARLRCSPMKGHSHVYWYRQLPEEGLKFMVYLQKENIIDESGMPKERFSAEFPKEGPSILRIQQVVRGDSAAYFCASSPPGGANVLTFGAGSRLTVL.

The chain joins TRBV6-2 or TRBV6-3 to TRBJ2-2; unclear D gene. This CDR3 region has 15 residues. V gave up 6 bases and J gave up 1 base, with 12 bases separating them. CDR1 and CDR2 (germline): MNHEY, SVGEGT. The CDR3: CASRPGRLNTGELFF. The CDR3 DNA follows: TGTGCCAGCAGACCCGGACGGTTGAACACCGGGGAGCTGTTTTTT.

The rearrangement links TRBV12-3 or TRBV12-4 to TRBJ2-5; 7 bases match TRBD2. Trimming at V came to 5 bases and at J to 2 bases, leaving 5 bases not matched to a gene. The CDR3 loop spans 14 amino acids. This CDR3 reads CASSGLRGQETQYF. CDR3 DNA sequence: TGTGCCAGCAGTGGCTTGCGGGGGCAAGAGACCCAGTACTTC.

This chain connects TRBV20-1 to TRBJ1-4; 9 bases line up with TRBD1. The CDR3 extends over 13 amino acids. The V segment lost 6 bases and the J segment 7 bases; nucleotides outside the gene matches: 6. Germline V CDR1 and CDR2: DFQATT, SNEGSKA (reference sequence). CDR3 amino acids: CSASTGGTEKLFF. The CDR3 DNA is TGCAGTGCCTCGACAGGGGGGACTGAAAAACTGTTTTTT.

This chain connects TRBV7-2 to TRBJ1-6; no definite D call. Trimming removed 1 base at V and 6 bases at J, with 19 bases between. This CDR3 region has 18 residues. The germline V gene encodes CDR1 SGHTA and CDR2 FQGNSA. The CDR3 nucleotides are TGTGCCAGCAGCTTAGGTCCCAACCCTTCGAACCCTAATTCACCCCTCCACTTT. Amino acid sequence: CASSLGPNPSNPNSPLHF.

The chain employs TRBV27 and TRBJ2-5, with D tentatively TRBD2 (7 bases). The DNA matches TRBJ2-7 better at its end, which makes the J call doubtful. The germline CDR1 and CDR2 sequences are MNHEY and SMNVEV (reference sequence). CDR3 length: 16 residues. The CDR3 reads CASSEEGGWRAGEQYF. The CDR3 region has the DNA TGTGCCAGCAGTGAAGAGGGGGGGTGGAGGGCTGGCGAGCAGTACTTC.

The table lists this clonotype with a few counts. This chain links TRBV9 with TRBJ2-5; D gene unclear. The germline V gene has CDR1 SGDLS and CDR2 YYNGEE. The CDR3 extends over 15 amino acids. V was clipped by 3 bases and J by 2 bases, with 14 bases between them. CDR3 loop: CASSASPRIQETQYF. CDR3 sequence (DNA): TGTGCCAGCAGCGCAAGTCCTAGGATTCAAGAGACCCAGTACTTC.

The chain recombines TRBV2 with TRBJ1-2; 9 bases are shared with TRBD1. Per germline, CDR1 SNHLY and CDR2 FYNNEI. V dropped 0 bases and J dropped 8; count of bases not matched to a gene: 10. The CDR3 sequence is 16 residues long. The CDR3 sequence: CASSEALRDRVGGYTF. DNA for the CDR3: TGTGCCAGCAGTGAAGCGCTTCGGGACAGGGTGGGCGGCTACACCTTC. The complete variable domain, with remaining parts taken from reference TRBV2 and TRBJ1-2, reads EPEVTQTPSHQVTQMGQEVILRCVPISNHLYFYWYRQILGQKVEFLVSFYNNEISEKSEIFDDQFSVERPDGSNFTLKIRSTKLEDSAMYFCASSEALRDRVGGYTFGSGTRLTVV.